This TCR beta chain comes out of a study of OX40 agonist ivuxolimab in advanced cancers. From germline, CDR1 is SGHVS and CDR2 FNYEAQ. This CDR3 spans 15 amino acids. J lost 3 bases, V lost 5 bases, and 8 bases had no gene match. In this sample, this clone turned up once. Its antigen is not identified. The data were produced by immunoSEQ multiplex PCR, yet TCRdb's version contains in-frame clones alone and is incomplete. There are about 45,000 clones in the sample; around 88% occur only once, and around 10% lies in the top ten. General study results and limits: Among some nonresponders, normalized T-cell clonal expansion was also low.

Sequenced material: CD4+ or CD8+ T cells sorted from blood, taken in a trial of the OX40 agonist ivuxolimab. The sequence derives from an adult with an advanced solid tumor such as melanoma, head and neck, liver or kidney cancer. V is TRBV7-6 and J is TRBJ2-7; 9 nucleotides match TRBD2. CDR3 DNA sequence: TGTGCCAGCAGCCCCCGGCTAGCGGGGATCTACGAGCAGTACTTC. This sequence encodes CASSPRLAGIYEQYF.